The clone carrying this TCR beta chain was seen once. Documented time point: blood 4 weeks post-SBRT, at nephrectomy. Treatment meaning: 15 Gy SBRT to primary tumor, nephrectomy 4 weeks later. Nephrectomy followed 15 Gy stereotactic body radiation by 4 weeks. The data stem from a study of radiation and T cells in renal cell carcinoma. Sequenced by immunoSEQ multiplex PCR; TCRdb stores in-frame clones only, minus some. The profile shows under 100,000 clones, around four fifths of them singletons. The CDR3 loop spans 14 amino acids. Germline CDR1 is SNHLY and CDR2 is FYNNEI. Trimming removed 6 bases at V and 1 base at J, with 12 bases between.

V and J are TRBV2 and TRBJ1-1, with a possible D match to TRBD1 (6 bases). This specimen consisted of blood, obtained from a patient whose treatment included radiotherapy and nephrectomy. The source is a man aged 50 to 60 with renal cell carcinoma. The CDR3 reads CASRGLTGNTEAFF. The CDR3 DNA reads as TGTGCCAGCAGAGGTCTGACAGGGAACACTGAAGCTTTCTTT.